The clone carrying this T cell receptor beta chain was seen more than once but under ten times. The antigen is not known. Trimming shortened V by 5 bases and J by 1 base, and 14 bases separated the two germline ends. CDR1 and CDR2 from the germline V gene are SEHNR and FQNEAQ (reference sequence). The CDR3 totals 16 residues. This sample is drawn from a study of beta chain features in type 1 diabetes. Study findings and constraints: Researchers report that Type 1 diabetes patients had moderately but significantly shorter TCRB CDR3s across all four CD4+ subsets.

Sorting with CD45RO/CCR7/CD25/CD127/CD95/CD27 yielded naive, central memory, regulatory and stem-like memory CD4+ cells. Sequencing targeted expressed TCRB transcripts, as all isolated RNA had been reverse transcribed. Profiling relied on immunoSEQ multiplex PCR, and the TCRdb table lists in-frame clones only, not all of them. The data hold around 330,000 clones, with 9.5% to 12% observed a single time. The chain has TRBV7-9 and TRBJ1-4; D is perhaps TRBD1 (5 bases). This receptor was taken from a woman under 40 in good health. Sequencing was done on a sample of naive CD4+ T cells from blood. CDR3 region: CASSTRGVGTNEKLFF. The CDR3 DNA sequence: TGTGCCAGCAGCACGCGGGGGGTTGGAACTAATGAAAAACTGTTTTTT.